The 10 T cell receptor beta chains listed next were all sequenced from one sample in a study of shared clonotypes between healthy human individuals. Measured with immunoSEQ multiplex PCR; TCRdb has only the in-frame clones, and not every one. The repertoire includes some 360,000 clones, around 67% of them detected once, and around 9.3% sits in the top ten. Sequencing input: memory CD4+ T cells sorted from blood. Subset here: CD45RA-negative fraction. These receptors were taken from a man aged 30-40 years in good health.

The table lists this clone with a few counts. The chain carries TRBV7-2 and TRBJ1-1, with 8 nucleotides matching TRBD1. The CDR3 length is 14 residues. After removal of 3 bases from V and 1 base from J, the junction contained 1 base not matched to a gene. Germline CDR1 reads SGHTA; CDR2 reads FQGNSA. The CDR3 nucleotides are TGTGCCAGCAGCTTCGGGACAGGGAACACTGAAGCTTTCTTT. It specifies CASSFGTGNTEAFF.

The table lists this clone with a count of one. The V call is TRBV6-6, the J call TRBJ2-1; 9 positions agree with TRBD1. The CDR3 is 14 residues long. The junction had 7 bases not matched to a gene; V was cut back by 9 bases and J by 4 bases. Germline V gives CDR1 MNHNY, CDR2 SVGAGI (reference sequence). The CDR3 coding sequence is TGTGCCAGTAAACAGGGGGCGAGTTACAATGAGCAGTTCTTC. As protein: CASKQGASYNEQFF.

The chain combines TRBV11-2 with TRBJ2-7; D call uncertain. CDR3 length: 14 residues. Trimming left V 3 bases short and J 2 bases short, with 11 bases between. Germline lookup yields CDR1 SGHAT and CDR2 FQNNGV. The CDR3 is CASSFGAKPYEQYF. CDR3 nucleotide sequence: TGTGCCAGCAGCTTCGGAGCGAAACCCTACGAGCAGTACTTC.

As DNA, the CDR3 is TGTGCCATCAGTGATCAAGCGGGAGGGCCGCGAACCGGGGAGCTGTTTTTT. Residues: CAISDQAGGPRTGELFF. The genes are TRBV10-3 and TRBJ2-2; 10 nucleotides agree with TRBD2. Unmatched junction bases numbered 9, after V lost 3 bases and J lost 5 bases. CDR3 size: 17 residues. Germline values: CDR1 ENHRY, CDR2 SYGVKD.

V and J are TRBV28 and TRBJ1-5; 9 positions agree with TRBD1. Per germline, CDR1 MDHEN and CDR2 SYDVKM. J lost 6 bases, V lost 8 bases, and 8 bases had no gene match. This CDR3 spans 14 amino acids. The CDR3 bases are TGTGCCAGCGGGGGGGACAGGGAGGGTCAGCCCCAGCATTTT. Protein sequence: CASGGDREGQPQHF. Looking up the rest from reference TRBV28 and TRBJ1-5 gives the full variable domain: DVKVTQSSRYLVKRTGEKVFLECVQDMDHENMFWYRQDPGLGLRLIYFSYDVKMKEKGDIPEGYSVSREKKERFSLILESASTNQTSMYLCASGGDREGQPQHFGDGTRLSIL.

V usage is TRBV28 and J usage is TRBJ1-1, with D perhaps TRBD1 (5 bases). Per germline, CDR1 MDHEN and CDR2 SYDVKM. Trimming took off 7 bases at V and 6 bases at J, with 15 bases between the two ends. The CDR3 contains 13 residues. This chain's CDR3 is CASKQGGFAEAFF. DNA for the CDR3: TGTGCCAGCAAGCAGGGCGGTTTCGCTGAAGCTTTCTTT.

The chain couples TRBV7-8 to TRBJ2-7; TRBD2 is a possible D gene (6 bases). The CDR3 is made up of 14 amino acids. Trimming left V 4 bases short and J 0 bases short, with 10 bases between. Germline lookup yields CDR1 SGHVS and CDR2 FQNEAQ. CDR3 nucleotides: TGTGCCAGCAGCTCTAGCGCCCGCTCCTACGAGCAGTACTTC. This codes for CASSSSARSYEQYF.

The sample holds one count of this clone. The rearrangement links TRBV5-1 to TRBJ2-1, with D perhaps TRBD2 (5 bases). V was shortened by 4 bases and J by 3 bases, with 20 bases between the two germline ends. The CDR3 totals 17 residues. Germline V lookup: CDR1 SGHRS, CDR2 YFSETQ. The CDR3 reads CASSPSLGPGIYNEQFF. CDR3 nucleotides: TGCGCCAGCAGCCCTTCCCTCGGGCCGGGGATCTACAATGAGCAGTTCTTC.

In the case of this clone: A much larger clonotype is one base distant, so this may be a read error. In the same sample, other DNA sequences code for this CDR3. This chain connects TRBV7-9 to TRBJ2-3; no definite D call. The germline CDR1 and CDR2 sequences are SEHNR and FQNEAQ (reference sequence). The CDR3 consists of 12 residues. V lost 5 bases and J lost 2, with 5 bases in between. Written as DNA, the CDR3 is TGTGCCAGCAGCCTAGACACAGATACGCAGTATTTT. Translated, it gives CASSLDTDTQYF.

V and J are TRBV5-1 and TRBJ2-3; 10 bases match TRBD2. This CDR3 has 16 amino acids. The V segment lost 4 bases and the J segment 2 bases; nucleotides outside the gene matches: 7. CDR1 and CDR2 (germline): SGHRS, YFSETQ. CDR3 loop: CASSPASGSFTDTQYF. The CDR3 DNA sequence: TGCGCCAGCAGCCCGGCTAGCGGGAGTTTCACAGATACGCAGTATTTT.